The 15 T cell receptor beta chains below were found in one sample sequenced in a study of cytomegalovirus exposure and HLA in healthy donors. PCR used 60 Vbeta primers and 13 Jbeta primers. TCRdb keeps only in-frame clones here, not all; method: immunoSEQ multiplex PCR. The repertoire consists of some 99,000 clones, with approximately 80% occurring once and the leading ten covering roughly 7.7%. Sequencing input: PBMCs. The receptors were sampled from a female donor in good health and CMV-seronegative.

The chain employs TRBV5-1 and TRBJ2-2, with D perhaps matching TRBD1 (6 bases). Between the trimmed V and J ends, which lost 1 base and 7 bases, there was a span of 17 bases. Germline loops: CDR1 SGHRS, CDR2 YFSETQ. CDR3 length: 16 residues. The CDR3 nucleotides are TGCGCCAGCAGCTTGTTATATACAGGGTCCGACGGGGAGCTGTTTTTT. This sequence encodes CASSLLYTGSDGELFF.

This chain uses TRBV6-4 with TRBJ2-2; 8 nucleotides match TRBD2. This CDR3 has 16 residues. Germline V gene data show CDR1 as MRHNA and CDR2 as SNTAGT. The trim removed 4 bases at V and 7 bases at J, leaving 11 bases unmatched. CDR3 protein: CASSGAAGVSGGELFF. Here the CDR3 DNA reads TGTGCCAGCAGTGGGGCAGCGGGAGTATCCGGCGGGGAGCTGTTTTTT.

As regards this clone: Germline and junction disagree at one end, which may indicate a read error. In DNA, the CDR3 is TGCACCAGCAGCCAGGCCCCGACGGAGAGCTCCTACAATGAGCAGTTCTTC. This gives the protein CTSSQAPTESSYNEQFF. This rearrangement joins TRBV4-1 to TRBJ2-1; no firm D call. Germline values: CDR1 MGHRA, CDR2 YSYEKL. The CDR3 is 17 residues long.

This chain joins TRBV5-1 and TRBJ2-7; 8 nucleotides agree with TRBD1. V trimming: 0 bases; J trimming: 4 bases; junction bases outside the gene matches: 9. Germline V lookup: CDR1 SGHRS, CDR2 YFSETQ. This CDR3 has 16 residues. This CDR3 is CASSLGGGQGRYEQYF. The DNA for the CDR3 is TGCGCCAGCAGCTTGGGGGGCGGACAGGGTCGGTACGAGCAGTACTTC.

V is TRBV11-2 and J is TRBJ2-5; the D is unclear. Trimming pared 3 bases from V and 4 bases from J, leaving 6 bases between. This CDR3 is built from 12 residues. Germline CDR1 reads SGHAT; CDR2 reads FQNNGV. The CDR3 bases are TGTGCCAGCAGCTTTCTAGGAGAGACCCAGTACTTC. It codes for CASSFLGETQYF.

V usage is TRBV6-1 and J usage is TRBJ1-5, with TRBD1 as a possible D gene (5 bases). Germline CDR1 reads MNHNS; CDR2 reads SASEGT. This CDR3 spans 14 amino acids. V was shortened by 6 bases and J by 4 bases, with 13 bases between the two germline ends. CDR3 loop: CASRPPGGNQPQHF. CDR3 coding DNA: TGTGCCAGCAGACCACCCGGGGGGAATCAGCCCCAGCATTTT.

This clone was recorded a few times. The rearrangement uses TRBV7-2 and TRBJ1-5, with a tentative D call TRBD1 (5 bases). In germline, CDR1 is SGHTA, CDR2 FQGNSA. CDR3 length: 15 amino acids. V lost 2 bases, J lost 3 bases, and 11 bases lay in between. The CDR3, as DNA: TGTGCCAGCAGCTTATTGGGGGGTTCCAATCAGCCCCAGCATTTT. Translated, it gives CASSLLGGSNQPQHF.

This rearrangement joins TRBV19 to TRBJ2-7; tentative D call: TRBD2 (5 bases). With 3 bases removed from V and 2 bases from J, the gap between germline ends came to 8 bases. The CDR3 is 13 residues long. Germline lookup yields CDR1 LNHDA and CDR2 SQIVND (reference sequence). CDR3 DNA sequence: TGTGCCAGTAGTATTGGACTGACCTACGAGCAGTACTTC. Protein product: CASSIGLTYEQYF.

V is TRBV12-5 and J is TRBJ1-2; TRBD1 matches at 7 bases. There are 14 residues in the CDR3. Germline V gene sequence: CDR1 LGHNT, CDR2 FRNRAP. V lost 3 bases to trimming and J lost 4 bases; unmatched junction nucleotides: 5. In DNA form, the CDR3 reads TGTGCTAGTGGTTTCCAACAGGGGAGCTATGGCTACACCTTC. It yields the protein CASGFQQGSYGYTF. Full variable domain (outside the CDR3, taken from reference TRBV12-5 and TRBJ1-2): DARVTQTPRHKVTEMGQEVTMRCQPILGHNTVFWYRQTMMQGLELLAYFRNRAPLDDSGMPKDRFSAEMPDATLATLKIQPSEPRDSAVYFCASGFQQGSYGYTFGSGTRLTVV.

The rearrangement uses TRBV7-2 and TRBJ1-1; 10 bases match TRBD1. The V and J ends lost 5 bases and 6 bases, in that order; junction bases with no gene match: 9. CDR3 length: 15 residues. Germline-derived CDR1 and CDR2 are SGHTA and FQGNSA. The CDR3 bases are TGTGCCAGCAGCCCGGACAGGGGGGGATCGGCTGAAGCTTTCTTT. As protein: CASSPDRGGSAEAFF.

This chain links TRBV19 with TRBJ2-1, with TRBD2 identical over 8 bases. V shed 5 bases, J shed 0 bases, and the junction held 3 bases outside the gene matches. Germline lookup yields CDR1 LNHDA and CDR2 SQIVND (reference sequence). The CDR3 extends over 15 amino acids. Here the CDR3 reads CASSVAGSSYNEQFF. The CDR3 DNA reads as TGTGCCAGTAGTGTAGCGGGAAGCTCCTACAATGAGCAGTTCTTC.

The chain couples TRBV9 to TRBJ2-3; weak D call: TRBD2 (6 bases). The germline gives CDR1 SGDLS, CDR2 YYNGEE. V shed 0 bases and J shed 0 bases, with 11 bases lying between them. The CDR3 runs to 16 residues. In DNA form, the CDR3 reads TGTGCCAGCAGCGTAGTTGGCGGGGTAAGCACAGATACGCAGTATTTT. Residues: CASSVVGGVSTDTQYF.

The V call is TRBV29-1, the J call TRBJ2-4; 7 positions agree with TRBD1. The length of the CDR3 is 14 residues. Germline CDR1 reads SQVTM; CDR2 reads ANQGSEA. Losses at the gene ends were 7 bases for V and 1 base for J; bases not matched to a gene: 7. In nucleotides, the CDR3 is TGCAGCGCCTCCGACAGGGCGGCCAAAAACATTCAGTACTTC. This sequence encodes CSASDRAAKNIQYF.

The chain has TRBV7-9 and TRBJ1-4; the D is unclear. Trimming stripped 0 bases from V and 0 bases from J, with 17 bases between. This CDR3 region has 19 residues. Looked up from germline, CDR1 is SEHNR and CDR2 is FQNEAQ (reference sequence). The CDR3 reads CASSLAKFLVDTTNEKLFF. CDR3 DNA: TGTGCCAGCAGCTTAGCGAAGTTCCTCGTAGATACAACTAATGAAAAACTGTTTTTT.

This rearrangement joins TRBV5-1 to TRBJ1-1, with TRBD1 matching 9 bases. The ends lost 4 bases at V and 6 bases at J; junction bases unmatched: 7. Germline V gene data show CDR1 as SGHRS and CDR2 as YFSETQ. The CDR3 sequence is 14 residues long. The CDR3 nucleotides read TGCGCCAGCAGCGGAGGACAGGGGCTGGCTGAAGCTTTCTTT. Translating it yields CASSGGQGLAEAFF.